Listed below are T cell receptor beta chains from one sample, sequenced in a study of blood T cell repertoires in COVID-19. Sequencing was performed with immunoSEQ multiplex PCR; in TCRdb, only in-frame clones are kept and a portion is missing. Seen here are about 400,000 clones, approximately 89% observed once, and the top ten hold 1.7%. Sequences were obtained from PBMCs or T cells enriched from blood (not recorded which). Receptors were obtained from a young woman who had recovered from COVID-19. Each CDR3 is given with its conserved first and last residue. The order of the fields is J gene, clone size, D gene, V gene, CDR3 DNA, CDR3 protein. D genes are given only for firm matches. Only part of the rows carry a size: once, few, many, or a class if the clone is expanded.

TRBJ1-2,-,-,TRBV6-2/TRBV6-3,TGTGCCAGCAGCCTCCTACGGGACTATGGCTACACCTTC,CASSLLRDYGYTF
TRBJ2-2,once,TRBD1,TRBV28,TGTGCCAGCAGTCCCTTGACAGGGAAAGGCGGGGAGCTGTTTTTT,CASSPLTGKGGELFF
TRBJ1-1,once,-,TRBV6-6,TGTGCCAGCAGTTACTCAGCGGGGCGCGTGAACACTGAAGCTTTCTTT,CASSYSAGRVNTEAFF
TRBJ2-7,-,-,TRBV3-1/TRBV3-2,TGTGCCAGCAGCCAAGTACCACAGTGGGGGCTGGGGAAGAGCGAGCAGTACTTC,CASSQVPQWGLGKSEQYF
TRBJ1-2,-,TRBD1,TRBV2,TGTGCCAGCAGTGAAGGGGCAGGGGGCCATGGCTACACCTTC,CASSEGAGGHGYTF
TRBJ1-6,-,-,TRBV12-3/TRBV12-4,TGTGCCAGCAGTGAGCTTTACGATTCACCCCTCCACTTT,CASSELYDSPLHF
TRBJ1-2,-,TRBD1,TRBV9,TGTGCCAGCAGCTTAAAAGACAGGGGGTACTATGGCTACACCTTC,CASSLKDRGYYGYTF
TRBJ2-2,-,TRBD2,TRBV18,TGTGCCAGCTCACCTATAGAGCGGGGCACCGGGGAGCTGTTTTTT,CASSPIERGTGELFF
TRBJ1-6,-,TRBD1,TRBV27,TGTGCCAGCAGTTTAGGGGGGACAGGGAATTCACCCCTCCACTTT,CASSLGGTGNSPLHF
TRBJ1-6,-,-,TRBV3-1/TRBV3-2,TGTGCCAGCAGCCGGTTAGGGGGTGGTAATTCACCCCTCCACTTT,CASSRLGGGNSPLHF
TRBJ2-7,once,-,TRBV3-1/TRBV3-2,TGTGCCAGCAGCCAAGTTAAGCTGCAGGGAAGGAGTCGCTACGAGCAGTACTTC,CASSQVKLQGRSRYEQYF
TRBJ2-2,-,TRBD1,TRBV5-1,TGCGCCAGCAGCTTCTCCCGGGACAGGGGAAACACCGGGGAGCTGTTTTTT,CASSFSRDRGNTGELFF
TRBJ1-1,-,TRBD1,TRBV27,TGTGCCAGCAGTTACGGGACAGGGATAGTAGCTTTCTTT,CASSYGTGIVAFF
TRBJ1-5,-,-,TRBV24-1,TGTGCCACCGACTCCGGGACACTTAATCAGCCCCAGCATTTT,CATDSGTLNQPQHF
TRBJ1-2,-,-,TRBV19,TGTGCCAGTAGTATCGGGGGAGGGGGCTACACCTTC,CASSIGGGGYTF
TRBJ2-1,-,TRBD1,TRBV30,TGTGCCTGGAGGGGACAGATCTTTAATGAGCAGTTCTTC,CAWRGQIFNEQFF
TRBJ2-1,-,TRBD2,TRBV13,TGTGCCAGCAGCTTAGAGTACGGGAGGCGGAATGAGCAGTTCTTC,CASSLEYGRRNEQFF
TRBJ2-6,-,TRBD2,TRBV7-3,TGTGCCAGCAGCTCAGCGGGAGGGCTTTCTGGGGCCAACGTCCTGACTTTC,CASSSAGGLSGANVLTF
TRBJ1-4,-,-,TRBV29-1,TGCAGCGTTGTAGTTTGGGGCTCTAATGAAAAACTGTTTTTT,CSVVVWGSNEKLFF
TRBJ2-7,-,TRBD1,TRBV5-1,TGCGCCAGCAGCTTGGCCATGGGACAGGTGACCTACGAGCAGTACTTC,CASSLAMGQVTYEQYF
TRBJ2-1,-,-,TRBV7-9,TGTGCCAGCAGCTTAGACAGGGCCAATGAGCAGTTCTTC,CASSLDRANEQFF
TRBJ1-1,-,-,TRBV12-3/TRBV12-4,TGTGCCAGCAGTTTATTCTCTTCCACTGAAGCTTTCTTT,CASSLFSSTEAFF
TRBJ2-2,-,-,TRBV5-1,TGCGCCAGCAGCCTCCTGCGGTGGGACACCGGGGAGCTGTTTTTT,CASSLLRWDTGELFF
TRBJ1-1,-,-,TRBV19,TGTGCCAGTAGTGACGACAGGACGGCTCTAGATGAAGCTTTCTTT,CASSDDRTALDEAFF
TRBJ2-5,-,-,TRBV6-5,TGTGCCAGCAGTTCTGCGGGTCTTCCGAAAGAGACCCAGTACTTC,CASSSAGLPKETQYF
TRBJ2-7,-,-,TRBV20-1,TGCAGTGCTAGTGATACTACCTCCTACGAGCAGTACTTC,CSASDTTSYEQYF
TRBJ2-5,-,-,TRBV15,TGTGCCACCAGCAGAGATCGGCAGGTAACAGAGACCCAGTACTTC,CATSRDRQVTETQYF
TRBJ2-1,-,-,TRBV7-3,TGTGCCAGCAGCTTCGAAGGAGGGCAGCAGTTCTTC,CASSFEGGQQFF
TRBJ2-7,few,-,TRBV12-3/TRBV12-4,TGTGCCAGCACCACAGGGTCGATGGAGCAGTACTTC,CASTTGSMEQYF
TRBJ2-1,-,TRBD2,TRBV15,TGTGCCACCAGCAGAGATCCAGCGGGAGGATACAATGAGCAGTTCTTC,CATSRDPAGGYNEQFF
TRBJ1-1,-,-,TRBV7-9,-,CASSFGTGSAF
TRBJ2-7,-,-,TRBV27,TGTGCCACCCGGGACTCTCCGAGCTCCTACGAGCAGTACTTC,CATRDSPSSYEQYF
TRBJ1-6,-,TRBD1,TRBV30,TGTGCCTGGAGTGTATGGGGACAGGGGGCGAAACCACCCCTCCACTTT,CAWSVWGQGAKPPLHF
TRBJ2-1,once,-,TRBV2,TGTGCCAGCAGTGGAACCTATTATGAGCAGTTCTTC,CASSGTYYEQFF
TRBJ1-2,-,-,TRBV9,TGTGCCAGCAGCGTAGGTCGGGTGGACTATGGCTACACCTTC,CASSVGRVDYGYTF
TRBJ2-7,-,TRBD1,TRBV6-1,TGTGCCAGCAGTGAAGGGACAGGGCTCGGCTACGAGCAGTACTTC,CASSEGTGLGYEQYF
TRBJ2-4,-,-,TRBV3-1/TRBV3-2,TGTGCCAGCAGCCAAGATCGAGGAATCGTTCAGTACTTC,CASSQDRGIVQYF
TRBJ1-2,-,-,TRBV6-5,TGTGCCAGCAGTTACTCCGGGTGGGGCCCGTATGGCTACACCTTC,CASSYSGWGPYGYTF
TRBJ1-5,-,-,TRBV15,TGTGCCACCAGCAGAGATCAGGGACTCCCCCCTGCACAACAGCCCCAGCATTTT,CATSRDQGLPPAQQPQHF
TRBJ2-4,-,TRBD1,TRBV19,TGTGCCAGTAGCGTGACAGGGGTGGGCATTCAGTACTTC,CASSVTGVGIQYF
TRBJ1-5,-,-,TRBV2,TGTGCCAGCAGTGGAACAGCCGATAGCAATCAGCCCCAGCATTTT,CASSGTADSNQPQHF
TRBJ2-3,-,TRBD2,TRBV18,TGTGCCAGCTCACCAAGGGCTAGCGGGGGGGCCGCGGATACGCAGTATTTT,CASSPRASGGAADTQYF
TRBJ2-3,-,TRBD2,TRBV5-4,TGTGCCAGCAGCCTGCTGGCGACTAGCGGGGGGGAAACAGATACGCAGTATTTT,CASSLLATSGGETDTQYF
TRBJ1-2,-,-,TRBV28,TGTGCCAGCAGTACCGGGTCCCGCTATGGCTACACCTTC,CASSTGSRYGYTF
TRBJ2-3,-,-,TRBV11-3,TGTGCCAGCAGCTGGGGCGGAATCACAGATACGCAGTATTTT,CASSWGGITDTQYF
TRBJ1-2,few,-,TRBV19,TGTGCCAGTAGTATCCCAGGACTGGCAGGATATGGCTACACCTTC,CASSIPGLAGYGYTF